This passage covers 2 T cell receptor beta chains from one sample sequenced in a study of PD-1 blockade in mismatch repair-deficient tumors listed by TCRdb under 2017. Preparation of the library involved the immunoSEQ multiplex PCR assay. TCRdb limited this immuneACCESS table to in-frame rearrangements with V and J called. A share of clones is missing; checked studies link under half to unresolved V genes, and the rest is unexplained. The sample table holds around 40,000 clones, of which roughly 83% were seen once. In total, the top ten clones hold about 1% of the sample. The sequencing here drew on PBMCs, taken about 40 weeks after starting pembrolizumab. Every receptor here comes from an adult with mismatch repair-deficient cancer.

The chain recombines TRBV2 with TRBJ2-1; 12 positions agree with TRBD2. Trimming removed 4 bases from V and 10 bases from J; junction bases left unmatched: 8. CDR1 and CDR2 (germline): SNHLY, FYNNEI. The CDR3 contains 15 residues. This CDR3 is CASSAETSGSGEQFF. Here the CDR3 DNA reads TGTGCCAGCAGTGCGGAGACTAGCGGGAGTGGCGAGCAGTTCTTC.

This clone turned up a few times. V and J are TRBV5-1 and TRBJ2-7; no definite D call. The V end was cut by 0 bases, the J end by 0 bases, with 7 bases between. Germline V gene lookup returns CDR1 SGHRS and CDR2 YFSETQ. The CDR3 contains 14 residues. The chain's CDR3 is CASSLDGNSYEQYF. The CDR3 DNA sequence: TGCGCCAGCAGCTTGGATGGCAACTCCTACGAGCAGTACTTC.